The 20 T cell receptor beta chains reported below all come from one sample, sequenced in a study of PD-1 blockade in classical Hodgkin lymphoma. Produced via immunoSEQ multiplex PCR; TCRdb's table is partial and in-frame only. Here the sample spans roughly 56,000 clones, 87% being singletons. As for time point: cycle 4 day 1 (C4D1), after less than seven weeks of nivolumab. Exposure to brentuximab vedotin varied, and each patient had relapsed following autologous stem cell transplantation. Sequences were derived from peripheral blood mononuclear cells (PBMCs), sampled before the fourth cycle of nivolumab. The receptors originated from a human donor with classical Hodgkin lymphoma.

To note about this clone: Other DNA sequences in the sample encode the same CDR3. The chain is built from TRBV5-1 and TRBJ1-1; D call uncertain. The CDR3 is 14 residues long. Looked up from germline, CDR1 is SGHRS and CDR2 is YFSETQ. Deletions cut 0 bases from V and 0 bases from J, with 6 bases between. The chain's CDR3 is CASSLGVLNTEAFF. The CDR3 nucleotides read TGCGCCAGCAGCTTGGGAGTACTGAACACTGAAGCTTTCTTT.

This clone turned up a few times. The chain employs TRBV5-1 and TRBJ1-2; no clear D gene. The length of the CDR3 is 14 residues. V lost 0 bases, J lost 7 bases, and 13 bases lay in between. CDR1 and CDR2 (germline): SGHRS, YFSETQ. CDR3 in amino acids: CASSLAAGIGGYTF. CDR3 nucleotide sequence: TGCGCCAGCAGCTTGGCAGCGGGGATTGGTGGCTACACCTTC.

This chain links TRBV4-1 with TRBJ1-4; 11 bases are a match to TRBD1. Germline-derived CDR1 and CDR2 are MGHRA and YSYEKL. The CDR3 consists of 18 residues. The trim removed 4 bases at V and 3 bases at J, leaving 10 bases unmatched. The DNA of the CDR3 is TGCGCCAGCAGCCCGACCGGGACAGGGGGTATATCTAATGAAAAACTGTTTTTT. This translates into CASSPTGTGGISNEKLFF.

The CDR3 DNA reads as TGTGCCAGCAGTAGGACGAGCAATCAGCCCCAGCATTTT. Its translation is CASSRTSNQPQHF. J is TRBJ1-5 and V is TRBV6-4; no clear D gene. Germline lookup yields CDR1 MRHNA and CDR2 SNTAGT. V was pared by 5 bases and J by 1 base, with 6 bases between. CDR3 length: 13 residues.

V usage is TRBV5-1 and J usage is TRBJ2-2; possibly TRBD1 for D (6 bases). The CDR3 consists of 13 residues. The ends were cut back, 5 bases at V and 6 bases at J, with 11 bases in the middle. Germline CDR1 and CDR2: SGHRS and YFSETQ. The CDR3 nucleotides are TGCGCCAGCAGGCCCGAGGGGGCCGGGGAGCTGTTTTTT. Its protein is CASRPEGAGELFF.

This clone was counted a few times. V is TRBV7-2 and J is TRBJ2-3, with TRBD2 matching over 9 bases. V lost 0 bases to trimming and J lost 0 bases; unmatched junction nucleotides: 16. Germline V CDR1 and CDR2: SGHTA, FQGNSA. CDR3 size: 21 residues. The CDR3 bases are TGTGCCAGCAGCTTAGCTGGGGAGGCCCTAGCGGGGCATGCTAGCACAGATACGCAGTATTTT. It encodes CASSLAGEALAGHASTDTQYF.

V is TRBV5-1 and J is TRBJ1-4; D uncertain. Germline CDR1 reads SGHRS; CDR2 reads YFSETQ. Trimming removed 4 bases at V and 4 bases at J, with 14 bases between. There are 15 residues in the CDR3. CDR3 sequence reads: CASSQDPGGNEKLFF. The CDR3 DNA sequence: TGCGCCAGCAGCCAGGACCCGGGAGGTAATGAAAAACTGTTTTTT.

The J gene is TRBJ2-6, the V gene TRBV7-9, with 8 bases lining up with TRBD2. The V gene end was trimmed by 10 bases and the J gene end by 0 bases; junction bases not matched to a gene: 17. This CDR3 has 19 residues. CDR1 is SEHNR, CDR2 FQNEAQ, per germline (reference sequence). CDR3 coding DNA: TGTGCCATTCCGGGAGGGACACACAAAGGGGACTCTGGGGCCAACGTCCTGACTTTC. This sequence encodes CAIPGGTHKGDSGANVLTF. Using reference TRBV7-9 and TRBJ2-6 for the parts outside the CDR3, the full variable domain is DTGVSQNPRHKITKRGQNVTFRCDPISEHNRLYWYRQTLGQGPEFLTYFQNEAQLEKSRLLSDRFSAERPKGSFSTLEIQRTEQGDSAMYLCAIPGGTHKGDSGANVLTFGAGSRLTVL.

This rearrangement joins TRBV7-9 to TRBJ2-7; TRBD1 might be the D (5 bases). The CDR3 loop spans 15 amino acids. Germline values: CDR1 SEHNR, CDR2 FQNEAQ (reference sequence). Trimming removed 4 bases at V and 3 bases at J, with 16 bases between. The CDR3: CASSSADNLLYEQYF. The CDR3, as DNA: TGTGCCAGCAGCTCCGCGGACAACCTACTCTACGAGCAGTACTTC.

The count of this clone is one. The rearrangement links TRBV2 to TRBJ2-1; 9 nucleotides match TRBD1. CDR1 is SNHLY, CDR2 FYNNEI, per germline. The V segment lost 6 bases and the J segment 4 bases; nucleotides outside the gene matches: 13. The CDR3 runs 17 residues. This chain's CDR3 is CASRNLRDRELYNEQFF. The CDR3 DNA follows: TGTGCCAGCAGGAACCTCCGGGACAGGGAACTTTACAATGAGCAGTTCTTC.

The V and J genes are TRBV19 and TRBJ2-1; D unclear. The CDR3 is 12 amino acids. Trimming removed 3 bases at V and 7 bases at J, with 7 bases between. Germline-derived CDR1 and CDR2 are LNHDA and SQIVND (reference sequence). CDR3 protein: CASSMYSNEQFF. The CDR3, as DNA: TGTGCCAGTAGTATGTACAGTAATGAGCAGTTCTTC.

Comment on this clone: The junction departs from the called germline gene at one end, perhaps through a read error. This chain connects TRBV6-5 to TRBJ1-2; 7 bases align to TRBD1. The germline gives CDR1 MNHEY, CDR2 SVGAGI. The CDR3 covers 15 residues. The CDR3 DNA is TGTGCCAGCAGTTACACTCGGGACAGTCTCGTCCTGGGCCCCTTC. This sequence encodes CASSYTRDSLVLGPF.

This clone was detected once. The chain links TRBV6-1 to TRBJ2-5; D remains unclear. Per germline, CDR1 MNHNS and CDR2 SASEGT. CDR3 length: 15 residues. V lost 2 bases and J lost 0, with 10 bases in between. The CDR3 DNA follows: TGTGCCAGCAGTGAAAGTGGCACGTACCAAGAGACCCAGTACTTC. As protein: CASSESGTYQETQYF.

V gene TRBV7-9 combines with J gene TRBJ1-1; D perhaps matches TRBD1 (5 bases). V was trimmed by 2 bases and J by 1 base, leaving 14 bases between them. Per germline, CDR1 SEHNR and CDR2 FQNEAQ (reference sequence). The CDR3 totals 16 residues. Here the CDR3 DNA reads TGTGCCAGCAGCTTATCTGGAGGGAGGGGGAACACTGAAGCTTTCTTT. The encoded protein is CASSLSGGRGNTEAFF.

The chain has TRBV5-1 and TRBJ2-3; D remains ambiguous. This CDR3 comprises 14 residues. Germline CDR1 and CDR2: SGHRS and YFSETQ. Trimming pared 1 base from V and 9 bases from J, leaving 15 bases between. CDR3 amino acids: CASSLSSGVGTQYF. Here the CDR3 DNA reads TGCGCCAGCAGCTTGTCGAGTGGGGTAGGAACGCAGTATTTT.

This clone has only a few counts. CDR3 protein: CASSEASGGNQPQHF. DNA of the CDR3: TGTGCCAGCAGTGAAGCGTCAGGGGGCAATCAGCCCCAGCATTTT. V gene TRBV6-1 combines with J gene TRBJ1-5, with TRBD1 as a possible D gene (6 bases). Trimming shortened V by 0 bases and J by 2 bases, and 8 bases separated the two germline ends. This CDR3 comprises 15 residues. Germline-derived CDR1 and CDR2 are MNHNS and SASEGT.

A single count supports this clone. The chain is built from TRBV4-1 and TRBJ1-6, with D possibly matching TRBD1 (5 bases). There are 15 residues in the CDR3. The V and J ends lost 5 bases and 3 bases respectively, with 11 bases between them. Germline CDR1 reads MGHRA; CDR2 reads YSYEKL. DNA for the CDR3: TGCGCCAGCAGCGGGACCGCCGACTATAATTCACCCCTCCACTTT. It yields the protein CASSGTADYNSPLHF.

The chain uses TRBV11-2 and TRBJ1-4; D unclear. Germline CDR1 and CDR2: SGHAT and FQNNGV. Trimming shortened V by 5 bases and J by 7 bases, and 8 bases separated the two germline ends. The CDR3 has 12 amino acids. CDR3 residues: CASSLVREKLFF. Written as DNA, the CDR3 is TGTGCCAGCAGCCTAGTTCGTGAAAAACTGTTTTTT.

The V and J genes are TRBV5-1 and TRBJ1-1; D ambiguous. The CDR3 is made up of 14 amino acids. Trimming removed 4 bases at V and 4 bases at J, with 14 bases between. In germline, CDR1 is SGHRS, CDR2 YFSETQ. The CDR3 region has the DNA TGCGCCAGCAGCCTGGGTCCGGGTAGCACTGAAGCTTTCTTT. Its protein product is CASSLGPGSTEAFF.

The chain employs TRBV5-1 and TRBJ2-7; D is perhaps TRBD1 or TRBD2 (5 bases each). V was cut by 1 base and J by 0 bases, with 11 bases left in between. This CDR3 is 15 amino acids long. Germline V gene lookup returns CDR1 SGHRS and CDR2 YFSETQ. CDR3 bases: TGCGCCAGCAGCTTGTATCGGGACCCCTCCTACGAGCAGTACTTC. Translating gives CASSLYRDPSYEQYF. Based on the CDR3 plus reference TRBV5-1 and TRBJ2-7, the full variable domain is KAGVTQTPRYLIKTRGQQVTLSCSPISGHRSVSWYQQTPGQGLQFLFEYFSETQRNKGNFPGRFSGRQFSNSRSEMNVSTLELGDSALYLCASSLYRDPSYEQYFGPGTRLTVT.